This TCR beta chain stems from a study of neurological immune-mediated disorders. Findings of the study overall: CDR3 amino acid sequences of expanded clones were not shared across subjects, a result suggesting private repertoires in all groups. HTLV-1-associated myelopathy had the most TCR clonal expansion, and multiple sclerosis had the least, less than healthy controls.

This clonotype was counted ten times or more. Its target is not known. Described time point: longitudinal time-point 1 (baseline). This CDR3 contains 15 residues. Per the germline V gene, CDR1 is SGHRS and CDR2 is YFSETQ. V was trimmed by 0 bases and J by 0 bases, leaving 10 bases between them. 5'RACE with 10-nucleotide random UMIs produced the cDNA. Every sequencing run drew on 15-18 subjects and yielded over 160 million TCR-beta sequences. TCRdb itself ran the 5' RACE reads through MiXCR, one entry per CDR3 protein. This sample has some 54,000 distinct CDR3 sequences; about 10% occur once, and the top ten carry 5% to 8.5%.

What was sequenced was PBMCs. This chain joins TRBV5-1 and TRBJ2-7, with D unclear. The sequence came from a male donor with HTLV-1-associated myelopathy (HAM/TSP). The chain's CDR3 is CASSLESASSYEQYF. CDR3 nucleotide sequence: TGCGCCAGCAGCTTGGAGTCGGCCTCCTCCTACGAGCAGTACTTC.